Detailed here is one T cell receptor (beta chain). What it binds is unknown. Treatment noted: roughly ten-day PBMC culture with coronavirus spike peptide pools or control peptides (ViraFEST assay). US Alpha, Beta and Delta variants postdated the positive PCR dates, which ran from March to December 2020. The CDR3 is 12 amino acids. CDR1 is DFQATT, CDR2 SNEGSKA, per germline (reference sequence). The V end was cut by 0 bases, the J end by 2 bases, with 4 bases between. These data come from a study of vaccination and CD4 T cells after COVID-19. Turning to the study itself: A CEFX pool, an HIV-1 Nef pool, or else no peptide went into the control cultures. Study-wide points: Researchers report that 304 of 307 vaccine-specific clones in convalescent patients proved spike mono-reactive.

Oncomine TCR Beta short-read sequencing was applied to DNA from cultured CD4+ T cells. Genomic DNA was isolated from cultured CD4+ T cells. TCRdb re-called the PCR reads with MiXCR, one entry per CDR3 protein. The sample yields some 15,000 distinct CDR3 sequences, about 50% seen once. The chain combines TRBV20-1 with TRBJ2-5; D gene uncertain. The sample in question was CD4+ T cells from blood, cultured in vitro, obtained before SARS-CoV-2 vaccination. The receptor was isolated from a human donor who had recovered from COVID-19. CDR3 nucleotides: TGCAGTGCTAGAGACCAACAAGAGACCCAGTACTTC. It is translated as CSARDQQETQYF.